This entry is about one TCR beta chain. Its antigen is currently unknown. Per the germline V gene, CDR1 is SGHTA and CDR2 is FQGTGA. CDR3 length: 16 amino acids. V gave up 5 bases and J gave up 7 bases; unmatched junction bases: 12. This sample is part of a study of cytomegalovirus exposure and HLA in healthy donors. Across the study: The Caucasian-associated ancestry cluster contained 81% of the roughly 400 genotyped donors. The study, taken as a whole, reports: Presence/absence analyses assumed roughly uniform sequencing depth across donors, which may not hold. Per published reports, the classifier diagnosed cytomegalovirus status with high specificity and sensitivity.

In the PCR, 60 Vbeta and 13 Jbeta primers were used. Produced via immunoSEQ multiplex PCR; TCRdb's table is partial and in-frame only. This table holds roughly 170,000 clones, 65% to 85% found once. The chain employs TRBV7-3 and TRBJ2-2; 8 bases map to TRBD2. The sample consisted of PBMCs. This TCR was recovered from a woman aged 18-30 years in good health and CMV-seronegative. The CDR3 DNA is TGTGCCAGCAGCCCAATTCGGGGTAGCGGGATCGGGGAGCTGTTTTTT. Its protein product is CASSPIRGSGIGELFF. The full variable domain, completed using reference TRBV7-3 and TRBJ2-2, is GAGVSQTPSNKVTEKGKYVELRCDPISGHTALYWYRQSLGQGPEFLIYFQGTGAADDSGLPNDRFFAVRPEGSVSTLKIQRTERGDSAVYLCASSPIRGSGIGELFFGEGSRLTVL.